The text below deals with one T cell receptor beta chain. What it binds is unknown. The record originates from a study of cytomegalovirus exposure and HLA in healthy donors. Study summary: The Caucasian-associated ancestry cluster contained 65% to 85% of the 398 genotyped donors. The study, taken as a whole, reports: Highly shared sequence variants in one cluster were likely a sequencing artifact. The availability of immune exposure information extended only to CMV serostatus. Based on reports, TCR beta sequences accurately predicted HLA-A and HLA-B alleles for most subjects.

In germline, CDR1 is LNHDA, CDR2 SQIVND (reference sequence). Trimming at V came to 5 bases and at J to 4 bases, leaving 4 bases not matched to a gene. The CDR3 spans 14 residues. PCR involved 60 Vbeta and 13 Jbeta primers. Repertoires were generated with immunoSEQ multiplex PCR, while TCRdb's copy carries only in-frame clones and drops some. The sample carries 40,000 or so clones, approximately 66% recorded once. The rearrangement links TRBV19 to TRBJ2-3; TRBD2 agrees at 9 bases. The TCR originated in a man aged 45-60 years in good health and CMV-seropositive. The sequenced sample was PBMCs. The CDR3 bases are TGTGCCAGTAGTGCCGGGACTAGCCCAGATACGCAGTATTTT. Amino acid sequence: CASSAGTSPDTQYF.